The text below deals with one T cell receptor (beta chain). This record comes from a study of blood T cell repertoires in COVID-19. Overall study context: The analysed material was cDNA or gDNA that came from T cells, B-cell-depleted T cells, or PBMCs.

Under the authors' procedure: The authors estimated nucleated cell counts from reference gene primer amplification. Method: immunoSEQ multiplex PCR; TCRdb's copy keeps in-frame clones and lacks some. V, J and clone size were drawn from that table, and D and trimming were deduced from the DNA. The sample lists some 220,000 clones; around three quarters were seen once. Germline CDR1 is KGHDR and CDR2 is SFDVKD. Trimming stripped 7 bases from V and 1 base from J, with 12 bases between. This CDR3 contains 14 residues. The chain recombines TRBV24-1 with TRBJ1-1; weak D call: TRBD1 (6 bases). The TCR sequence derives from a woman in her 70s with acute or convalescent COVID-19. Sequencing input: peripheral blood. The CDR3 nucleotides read TGTGCCACCAGGGCAGGGGTAGGGAACACTGAAGCTTTCTTT. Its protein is CATRAGVGNTEAFF.